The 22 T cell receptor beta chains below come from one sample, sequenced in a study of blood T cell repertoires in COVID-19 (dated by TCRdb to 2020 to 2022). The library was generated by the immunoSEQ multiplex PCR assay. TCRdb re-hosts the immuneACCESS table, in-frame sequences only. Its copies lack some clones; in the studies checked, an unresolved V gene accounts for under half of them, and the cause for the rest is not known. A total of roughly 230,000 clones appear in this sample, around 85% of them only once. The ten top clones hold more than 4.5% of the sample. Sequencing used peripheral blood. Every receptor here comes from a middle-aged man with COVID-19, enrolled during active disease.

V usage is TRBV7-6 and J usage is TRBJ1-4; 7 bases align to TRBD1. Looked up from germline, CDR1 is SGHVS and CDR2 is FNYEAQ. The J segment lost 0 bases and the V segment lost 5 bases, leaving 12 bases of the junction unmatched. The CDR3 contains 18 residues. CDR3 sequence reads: CASSTQLQGPSTNEKLFF. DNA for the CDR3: TGTGCCAGCAGCACCCAGCTACAGGGGCCCTCAACTAATGAAAAACTGTTTTTT.

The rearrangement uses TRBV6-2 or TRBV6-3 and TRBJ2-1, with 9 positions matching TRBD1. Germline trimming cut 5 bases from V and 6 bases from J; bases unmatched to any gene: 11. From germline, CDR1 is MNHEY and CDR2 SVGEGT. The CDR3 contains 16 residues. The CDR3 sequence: CASSVGYRGRFNEQFF. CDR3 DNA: TGTGCCAGCAGTGTGGGATACAGGGGGCGATTCAATGAGCAGTTCTTC.

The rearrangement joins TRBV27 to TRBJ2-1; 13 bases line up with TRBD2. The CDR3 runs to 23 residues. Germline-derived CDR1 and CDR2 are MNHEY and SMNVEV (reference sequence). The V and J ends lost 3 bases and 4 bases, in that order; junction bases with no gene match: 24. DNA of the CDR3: TGTGCCAGCAGTTTGCCACGCCACAGCGCCGGGACTAGCGGGGTGGATGTATACAATGAGCAGTTCTTC. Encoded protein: CASSLPRHSAGTSGVDVYNEQFF.

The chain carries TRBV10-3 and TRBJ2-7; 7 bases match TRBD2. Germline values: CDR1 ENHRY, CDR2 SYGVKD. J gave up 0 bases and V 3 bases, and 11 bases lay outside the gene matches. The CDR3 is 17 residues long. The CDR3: CAISDLSGRVSSYEQYF. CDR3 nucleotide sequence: TGTGCCATCAGTGACCTCTCGGGGAGGGTGAGCTCCTACGAGCAGTACTTC.

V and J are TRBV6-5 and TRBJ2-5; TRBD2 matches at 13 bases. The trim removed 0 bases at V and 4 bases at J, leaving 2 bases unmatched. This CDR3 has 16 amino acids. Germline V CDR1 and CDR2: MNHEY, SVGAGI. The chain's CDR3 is CASSYSGTSGVETQYF. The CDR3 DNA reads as TGTGCCAGCAGTTACTCGGGGACTAGCGGGGTAGAGACCCAGTACTTC.

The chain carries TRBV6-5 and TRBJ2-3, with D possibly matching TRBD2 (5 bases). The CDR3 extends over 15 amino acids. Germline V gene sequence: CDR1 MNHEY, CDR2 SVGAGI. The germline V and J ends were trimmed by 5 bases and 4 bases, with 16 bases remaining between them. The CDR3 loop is CASSTEGSPPDTQYF. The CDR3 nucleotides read TGTGCCAGCAGTACCGAGGGCAGTCCACCAGATACGCAGTATTTT.

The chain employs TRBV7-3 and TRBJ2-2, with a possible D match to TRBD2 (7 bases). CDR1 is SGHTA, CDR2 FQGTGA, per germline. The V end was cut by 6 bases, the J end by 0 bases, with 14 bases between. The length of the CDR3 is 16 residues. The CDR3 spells CASRTGGPTNTGELFF. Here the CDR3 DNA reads TGTGCCAGCAGAACCGGGGGGCCCACGAACACCGGGGAGCTGTTTTTT. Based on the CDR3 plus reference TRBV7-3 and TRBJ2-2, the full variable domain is GAGVSQTPSNKVTEKGKYVELRCDPISGHTALYWYRQSLGQGPEFLIYFQGTGAADDSGLPNDRFFAVRPEGSVSTLKIQRTERGDSAVYLCASRTGGPTNTGELFFGEGSRLTVL.

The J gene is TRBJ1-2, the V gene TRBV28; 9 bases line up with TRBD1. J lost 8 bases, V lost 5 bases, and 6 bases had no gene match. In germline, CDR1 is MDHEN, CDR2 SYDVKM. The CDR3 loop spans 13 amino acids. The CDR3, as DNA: TGTGCCAGCAGTATGGACAGGGGACGAGGCTACACCTTC. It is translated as CASSMDRGRGYTF.

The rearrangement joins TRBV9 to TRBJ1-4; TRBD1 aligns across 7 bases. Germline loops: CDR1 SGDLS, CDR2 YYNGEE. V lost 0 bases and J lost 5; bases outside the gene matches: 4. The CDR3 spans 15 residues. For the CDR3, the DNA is TGTGCCAGCAGCGTAGAGGGACAGCCGAATGAAAAACTGTTTTTT. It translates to CASSVEGQPNEKLFF.

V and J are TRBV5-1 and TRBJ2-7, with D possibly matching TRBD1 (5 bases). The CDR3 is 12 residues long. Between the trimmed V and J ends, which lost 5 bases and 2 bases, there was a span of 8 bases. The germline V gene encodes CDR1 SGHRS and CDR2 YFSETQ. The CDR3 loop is CASRTETYEQYF. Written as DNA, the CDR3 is TGCGCCAGCAGGACAGAAACCTACGAGCAGTACTTC.

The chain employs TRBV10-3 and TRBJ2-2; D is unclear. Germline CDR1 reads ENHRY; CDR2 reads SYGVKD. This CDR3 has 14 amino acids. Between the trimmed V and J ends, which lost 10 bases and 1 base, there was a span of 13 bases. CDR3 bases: TGTGCCAGCGGAAGTCCCCAGAACACCGGGGAGCTGTTTTTT. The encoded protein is CASGSPQNTGELFF.

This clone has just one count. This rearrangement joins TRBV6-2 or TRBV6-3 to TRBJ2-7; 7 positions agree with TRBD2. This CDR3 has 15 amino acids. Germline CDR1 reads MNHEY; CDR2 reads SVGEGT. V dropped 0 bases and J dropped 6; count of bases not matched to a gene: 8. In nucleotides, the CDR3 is TGTGCCAGCAGTTACTCCCAGGGAGGGATCTCCGAGCAGTACTTC. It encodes CASSYSQGGISEQYF.

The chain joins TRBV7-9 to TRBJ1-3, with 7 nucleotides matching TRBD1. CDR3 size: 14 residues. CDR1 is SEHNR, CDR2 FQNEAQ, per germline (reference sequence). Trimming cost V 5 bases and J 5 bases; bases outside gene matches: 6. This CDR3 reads CASSRSTGRNTIYF. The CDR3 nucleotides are TGTGCCAGCAGCAGGTCGACAGGGCGAAACACCATATATTTT.

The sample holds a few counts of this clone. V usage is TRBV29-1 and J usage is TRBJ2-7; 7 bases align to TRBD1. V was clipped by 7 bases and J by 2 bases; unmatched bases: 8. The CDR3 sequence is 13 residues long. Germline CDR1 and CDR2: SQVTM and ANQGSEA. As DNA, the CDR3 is TGCAGCGCCCGACAGGGAGCAACCTACGAGCAGTACTTC. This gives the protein CSARQGATYEQYF.

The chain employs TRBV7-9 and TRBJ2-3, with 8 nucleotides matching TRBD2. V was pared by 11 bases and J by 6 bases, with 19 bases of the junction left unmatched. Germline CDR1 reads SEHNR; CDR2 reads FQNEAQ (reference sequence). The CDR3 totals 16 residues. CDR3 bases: TGTGCCCTCCCCGGTACCGGGGGGGCCTTTTCTGATACGCAGTATTTT. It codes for CALPGTGGAFSDTQYF. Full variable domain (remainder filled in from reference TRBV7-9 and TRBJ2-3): DTGVSQNPRHKITKRGQNVTFRCDPISEHNRLYWYRQTLGQGPEFLTYFQNEAQLEKSRLLSDRFSAERPKGSFSTLEIQRTEQGDSAMYLCALPGTGGAFSDTQYFGPGTRLTVL.

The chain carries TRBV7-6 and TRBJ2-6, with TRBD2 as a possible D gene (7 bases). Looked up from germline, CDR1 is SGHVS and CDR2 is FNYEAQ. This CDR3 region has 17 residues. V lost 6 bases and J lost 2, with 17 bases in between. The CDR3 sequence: CASSSRRGGAGANVLTF. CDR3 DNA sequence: TGTGCCAGCAGTTCTCGAAGGGGGGGAGCTGGGGCCAACGTCCTGACTTTC.

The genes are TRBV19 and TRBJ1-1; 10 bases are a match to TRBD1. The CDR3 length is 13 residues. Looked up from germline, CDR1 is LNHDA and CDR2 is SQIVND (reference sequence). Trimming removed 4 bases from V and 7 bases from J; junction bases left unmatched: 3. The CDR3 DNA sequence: TGTGCCAGTAGTAACCGGGACAGGGGTGAAGCTTTCTTT. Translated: CASSNRDRGEAFF.

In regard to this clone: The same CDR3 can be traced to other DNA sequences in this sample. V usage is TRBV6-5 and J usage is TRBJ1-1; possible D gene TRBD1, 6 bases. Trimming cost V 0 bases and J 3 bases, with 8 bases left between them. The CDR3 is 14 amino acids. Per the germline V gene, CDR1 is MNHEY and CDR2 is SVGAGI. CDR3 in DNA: TGTGCCAGCAGTTACTCTCCAGGGGACACTGAAGCTTTCTTT. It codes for CASSYSPGDTEAFF.

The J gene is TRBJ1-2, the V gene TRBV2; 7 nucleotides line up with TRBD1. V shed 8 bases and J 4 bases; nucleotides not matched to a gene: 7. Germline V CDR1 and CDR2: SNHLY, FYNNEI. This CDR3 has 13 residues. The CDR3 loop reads CASREGAGYGYTF. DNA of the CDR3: TGTGCCAGCCGAGAGGGGGCGGGCTATGGCTACACCTTC.

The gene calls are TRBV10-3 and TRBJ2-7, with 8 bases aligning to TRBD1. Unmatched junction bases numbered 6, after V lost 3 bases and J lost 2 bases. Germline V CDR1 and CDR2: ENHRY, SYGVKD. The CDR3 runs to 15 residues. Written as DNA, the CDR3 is TGTGCCATCAGTGAACCGGGACAGGTCCCCTACGAGCAGTACTTC. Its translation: CAISEPGQVPYEQYF.

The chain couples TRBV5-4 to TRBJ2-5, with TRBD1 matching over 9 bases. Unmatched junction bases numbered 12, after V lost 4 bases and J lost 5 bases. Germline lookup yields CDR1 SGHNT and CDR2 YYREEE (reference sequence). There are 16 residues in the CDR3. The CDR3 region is CASSPTPDRGGETQYF. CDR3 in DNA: TGTGCCAGCAGCCCCACGCCGGACAGGGGTGGGGAGACCCAGTACTTC.

CDR3 sequence: CAWSNRNSGANVLTF. The CDR3 DNA sequence: TGTGCCTGGAGTAACAGGAACTCTGGGGCCAACGTCCTGACTTTC. The chain couples TRBV30 to TRBJ2-6, with a weak D call TRBD1 (5 bases). The V end lost 2 bases, the J end lost 0 bases, and 8 bases lay between the germline ends. Germline CDR1 reads GTSNPN; CDR2 reads SVGIG (reference sequence). This CDR3 has 15 amino acids.